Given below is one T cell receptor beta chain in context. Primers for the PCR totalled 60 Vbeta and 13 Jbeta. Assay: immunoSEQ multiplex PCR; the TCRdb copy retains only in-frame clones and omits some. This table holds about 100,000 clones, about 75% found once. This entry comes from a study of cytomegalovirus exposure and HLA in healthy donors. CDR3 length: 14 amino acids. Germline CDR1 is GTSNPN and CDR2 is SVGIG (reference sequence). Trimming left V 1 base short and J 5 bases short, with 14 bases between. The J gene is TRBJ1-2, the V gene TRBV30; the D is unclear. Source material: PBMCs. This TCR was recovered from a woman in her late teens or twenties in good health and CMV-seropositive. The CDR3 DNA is TGTGCCTGGAGTGACTACTACGGAGCTTATGGCTACACCTTC. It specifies CAWSDYYGAYGYTF.